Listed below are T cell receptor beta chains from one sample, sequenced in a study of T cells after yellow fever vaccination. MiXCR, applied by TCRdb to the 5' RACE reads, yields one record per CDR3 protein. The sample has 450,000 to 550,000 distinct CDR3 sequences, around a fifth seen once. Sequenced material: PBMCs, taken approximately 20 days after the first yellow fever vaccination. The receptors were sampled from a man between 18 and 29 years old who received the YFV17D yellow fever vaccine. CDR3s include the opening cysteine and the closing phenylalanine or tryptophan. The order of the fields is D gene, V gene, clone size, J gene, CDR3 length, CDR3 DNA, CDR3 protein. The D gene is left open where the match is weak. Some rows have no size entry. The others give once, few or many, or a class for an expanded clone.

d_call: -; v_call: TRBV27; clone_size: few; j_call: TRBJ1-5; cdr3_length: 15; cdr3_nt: TGTGCCAGCAGTCCCGCCGGGCGGGGAGGACAGCCCCAGCATTTT; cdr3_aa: CASSPAGRGGQPQHF
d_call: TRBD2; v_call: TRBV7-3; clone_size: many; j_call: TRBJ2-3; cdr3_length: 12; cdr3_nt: TGTGCCAGCAGCGGGGGGGCAGATACGCAGTATTTT; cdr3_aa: CASSGGADTQYF
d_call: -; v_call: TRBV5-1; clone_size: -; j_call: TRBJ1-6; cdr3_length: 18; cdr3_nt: TGCGCCAGCAGCTTTGATAACAGGGTCGCTACTACTAATTCACCCCTCCACTTT; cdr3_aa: CASSFDNRVATTNSPLHF
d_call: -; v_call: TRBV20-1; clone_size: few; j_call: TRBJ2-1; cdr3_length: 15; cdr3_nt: TGCAGTGCCCCCGGTGGACTGACTCTCTACAATGAGCAGTTCTTC; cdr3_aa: CSAPGGLTLYNEQFF
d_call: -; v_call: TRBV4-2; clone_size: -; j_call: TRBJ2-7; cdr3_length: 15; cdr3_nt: TGTGCCAGCAGCCAAGAGGGCCATTCGAATTACGAGCAGTACTTC; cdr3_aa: CASSQEGHSNYEQYF
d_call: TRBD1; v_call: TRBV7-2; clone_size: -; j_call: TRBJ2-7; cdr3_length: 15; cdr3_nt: TGTGCCAGCAGCCAGAGGGACAGGGCCCGATACGAGCAGTACTTC; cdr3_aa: CASSQRDRARYEQYF
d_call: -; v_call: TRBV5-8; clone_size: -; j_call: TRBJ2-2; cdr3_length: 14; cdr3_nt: TGTGCCAGCAGCTTGGAGACAGGTAGCGGGGAGCTGTTTTTT; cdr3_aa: CASSLETGSGELFF
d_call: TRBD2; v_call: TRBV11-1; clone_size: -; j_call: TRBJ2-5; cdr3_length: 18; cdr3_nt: TGTGCCAGCAGCTTAGGACTAGCGGGGACCGAGTACCAAGAGACCCAGTACTTC; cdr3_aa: CASSLGLAGTEYQETQYF
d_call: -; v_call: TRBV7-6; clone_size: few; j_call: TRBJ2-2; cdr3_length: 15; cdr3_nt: TGTGCCAGCAGCTTAGCGGTGGTAGAGTCCGGGGAGCTGTTTTTT; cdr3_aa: CASSLAVVESGELFF
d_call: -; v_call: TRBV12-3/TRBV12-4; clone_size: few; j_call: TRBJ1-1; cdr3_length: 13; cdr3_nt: TGTGCCAGCCTGGAGGGGATGAACACTGAAGCTTTCTTT; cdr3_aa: CASLEGMNTEAFF
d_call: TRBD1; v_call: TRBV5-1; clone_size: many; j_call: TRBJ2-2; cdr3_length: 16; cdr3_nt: TGCGCCAGCAGCTCTGGACAGGGATCGAACACCGGGGAGCTGTTTTTT; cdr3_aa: CASSSGQGSNTGELFF
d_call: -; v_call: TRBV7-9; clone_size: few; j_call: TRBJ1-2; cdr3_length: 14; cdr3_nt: TGTGCCAGCAGTTCCGTGGTGGGGGGCTATGGCTACACCTTC; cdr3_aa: CASSSVVGGYGYTF
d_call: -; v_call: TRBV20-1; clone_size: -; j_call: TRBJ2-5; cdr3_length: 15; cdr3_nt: TGCAGTGCTAGAGATCTGCGCGGCCGTCGGGAGACCCAGTACTTC; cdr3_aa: CSARDLRGRRETQYF
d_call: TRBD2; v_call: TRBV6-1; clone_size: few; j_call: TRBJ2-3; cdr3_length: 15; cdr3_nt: TGTGCCAGCATCGGGTTAGGACTAGCGGGGCCTACGGGGTATTTT; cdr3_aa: CASIGLGLAGPTGYF
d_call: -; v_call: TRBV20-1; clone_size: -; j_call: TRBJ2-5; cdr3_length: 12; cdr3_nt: TGCAGTGCTAGTCGGGTAATGGAGACCCAGTACTTC; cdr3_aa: CSASRVMETQYF
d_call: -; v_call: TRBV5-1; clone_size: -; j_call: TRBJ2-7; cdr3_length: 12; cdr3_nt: TGCGCCAGCAGCTTTCGGGGGTTCGAGCAGTACTTC; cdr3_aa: CASSFRGFEQYF
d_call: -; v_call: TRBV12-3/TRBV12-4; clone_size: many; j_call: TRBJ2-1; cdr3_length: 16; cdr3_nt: TGTGCCAGCAGGCCCACCGGCGGCGGACTATTGATCGAGCAGTTCTTC; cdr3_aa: CASRPTGGGLLIEQFF
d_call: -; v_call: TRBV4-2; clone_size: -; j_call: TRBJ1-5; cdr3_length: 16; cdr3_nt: TGTGCCAGCAGCCAAGATCAATTACAGGGCAATCAGCCCCAGCATTTT; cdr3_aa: CASSQDQLQGNQPQHF
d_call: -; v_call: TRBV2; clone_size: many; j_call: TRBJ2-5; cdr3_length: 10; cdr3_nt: TGTGCCAGCAGCGAAGAGACCCAGTACTTC; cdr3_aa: CASSEETQYF
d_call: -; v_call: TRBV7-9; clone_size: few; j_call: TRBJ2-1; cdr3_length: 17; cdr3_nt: TGTGCCAGCAGCTTAGCGTATGGGGGGGCCCCGTACAGTGAGCAGTTCTTC; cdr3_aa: CASSLAYGGAPYSEQFF
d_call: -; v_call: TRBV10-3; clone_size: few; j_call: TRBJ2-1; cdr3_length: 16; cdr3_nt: TGTGCCATCAGTGAGTCGACAGGACTTCCCTACAATGAGCAGTTCTTC; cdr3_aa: CAISESTGLPYNEQFF
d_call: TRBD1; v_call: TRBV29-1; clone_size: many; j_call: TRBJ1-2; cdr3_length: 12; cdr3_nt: TGCAGCGTTTCACAGGGGGCGTGGGGCTACACCTTC; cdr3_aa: CSVSQGAWGYTF
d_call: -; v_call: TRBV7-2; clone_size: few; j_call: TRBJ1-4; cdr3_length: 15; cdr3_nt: TGTGCCAGCAGCTTAGGGGGGAACGTGGGTGAAAAACTGTTTTTT; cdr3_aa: CASSLGGNVGEKLFF
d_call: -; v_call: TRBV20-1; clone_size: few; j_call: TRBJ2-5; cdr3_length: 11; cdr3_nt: TGCAGTGCTAGAGTGGAGGAGACCCAGTACTTC; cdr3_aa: CSARVEETQYF